The clone carrying this T cell receptor (beta chain) has just one count. What it binds is unknown. The sample originates from a study of CD8+CD57+ T cells in acquired aplastic anemia. About the study: The DNA of sorted CD4+ and CD8+ cells averaged 3.2 ug. General study points: There were twenty-nine CD8+ CDR3 sequences that occurred in both patients and controls.

Genomic DNA acted as the template from which TCR beta VDJ combination and CDR3 sequence profiling were carried out. TCRdb reprocessed the reads with MiXCR, giving one entry per CDR3 protein. The sample shows under 200,000 distinct CDR3 sequences, 50% to 75% of them seen only once. The sample was sorted CD4+, CD8+, or CD8+CD57+ T cells (not recorded which) from PBMCs. The receptor's source is a human donor with severe aplastic anemia or a healthy control (not recorded which).

CDR3 protein: CASSAGTTYEQYF. DNA of the CDR3: TGTGCCAGTAGCGCCGGAACGACCTACGAGCAGTACTTC. The genes are TRBV6-4 and TRBJ2-7; a possible D gene is TRBD2 (5 bases). Germline-derived CDR1 and CDR2 are MRHNA and SNTAGT. V gave up 9 bases and J gave up 2 bases, with 14 bases separating them. The CDR3 sequence is 13 residues long.